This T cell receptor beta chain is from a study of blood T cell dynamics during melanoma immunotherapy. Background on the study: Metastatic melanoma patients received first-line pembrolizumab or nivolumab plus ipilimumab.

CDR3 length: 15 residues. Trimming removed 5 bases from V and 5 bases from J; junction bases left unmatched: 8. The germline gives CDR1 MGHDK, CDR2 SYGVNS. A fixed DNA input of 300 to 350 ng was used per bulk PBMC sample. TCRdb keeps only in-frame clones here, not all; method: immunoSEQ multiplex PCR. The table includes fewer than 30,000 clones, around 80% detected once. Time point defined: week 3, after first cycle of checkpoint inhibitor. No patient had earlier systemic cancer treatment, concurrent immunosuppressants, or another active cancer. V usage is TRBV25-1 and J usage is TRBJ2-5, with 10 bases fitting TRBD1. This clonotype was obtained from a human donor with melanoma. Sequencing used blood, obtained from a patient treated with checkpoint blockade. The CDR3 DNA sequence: TGTGCCAGCAGTCCACCGACAGGGGGCTTGGAGACCCAGTACTTC. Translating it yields CASSPPTGGLETQYF. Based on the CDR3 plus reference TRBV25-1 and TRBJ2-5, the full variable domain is EADIYQTPRYLVIGTGKKITLECSQTMGHDKMYWYQQDPGMELHLIHYSYGVNSTEKGDLSSESTVSRIRTEHFPLTLESARPSHTSQYLCASSPPTGGLETQYFGPGTRLLVL.